The entry below gives a single T cell receptor (beta chain) sequence along with its context. The target antigen is unknown. The length of the CDR3 is 15 residues. Germline assignment: CDR1 MDHEN and CDR2 SYDVKM. V lost 9 bases and J 5 bases, leaving 20 bases between the germline ends. Libraries were prepared by immunoSEQ multiplex PCR; TCRdb keeps only in-frame clonotypes and omits some of them. Of roughly 60,000 clones in the sample, over 60% were seen once. This entry belongs to a study of cytotoxic CD8 clonotypes in ibrutinib-treated CLL. Whole-study context: Approximately 25 partial and 2 complete responses; at median roughly 6 years, 14 remitted, around 12 progressed. Findings and caveats of the study: Contraction or stability on treatment was seen for public clonotypes, which were uncommon.

The material sequenced was PBMCs, taken after 12 months of ibrutinib treatment. This chain uses TRBV28 with TRBJ1-5, with D perhaps matching TRBD1 (6 bases). This receptor was identified in a human donor with chronic lymphocytic leukemia. The CDR3 sequence is CARTPGHEPDQPQHF. The CDR3, as DNA: TGTGCCAGGACTCCGGGACATGAACCGGATCAGCCCCAGCATTTT.